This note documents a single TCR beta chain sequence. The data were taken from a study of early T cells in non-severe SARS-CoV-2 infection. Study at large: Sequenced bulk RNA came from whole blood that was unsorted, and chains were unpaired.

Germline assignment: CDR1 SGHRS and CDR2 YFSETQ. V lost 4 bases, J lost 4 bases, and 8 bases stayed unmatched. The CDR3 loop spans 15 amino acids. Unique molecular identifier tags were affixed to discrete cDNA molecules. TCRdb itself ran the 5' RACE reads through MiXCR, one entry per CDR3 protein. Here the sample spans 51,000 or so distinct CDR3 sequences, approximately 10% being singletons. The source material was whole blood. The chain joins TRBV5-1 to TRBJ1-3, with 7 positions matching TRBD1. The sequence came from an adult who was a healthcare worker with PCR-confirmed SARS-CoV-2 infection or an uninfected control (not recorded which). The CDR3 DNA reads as TGCGCCAGCAGCCGAGGGGGCGTAGAAGGAAACACCATATATTTT. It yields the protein CASSRGGVEGNTIYF.